What follows are 19 T cell receptor beta chains derived from one specimen sequenced in a study of monozygotic twins with inflammatory bowel disease. TCRdb reprocessed the 5' RACE reads and stores each CDR3 protein as one record, lacking DNA. The sample data list 150,000 to 200,000 distinct CDR3 sequences. The sequenced sample consisted of blood. These receptors were taken from a human donor with ulcerative colitis or Crohn's disease, or a healthy co-twin of an affected twin (not recorded which).

This chain connects TRBV5-6 to TRBJ1-2. The V gene's germline CDR1 is SGHDT and CDR2 YYEEEE. The CDR3 extends over 13 amino acids. The CDR3 loop is CASSQDPELGYTF.

This sequence joins TRBV6-4 and TRBJ1-1; with no DNA, the TCRdb D assignment of TRBD1 cannot be verified. CDR3 length equals 14 residues. Germline V gene data show CDR1 as MRHNA and CDR2 as SNTAGT. CDR3 sequence: CASRGGRMNTEAFF.

The chain employs TRBV7-2 and TRBJ1-2; TCRdb calls TRBD1, which cannot be checked without DNA. The CDR3 runs to 13 residues. Germline-derived CDR1 and CDR2 are SGHTA and FQGNSA. Here the CDR3 reads CASSLAQGLGYTF.

This CDR3 is CASSLDGSEQYF. V and J are TRBV7-6 and TRBJ2-7. The V gene's germline CDR1 is SGHVS and CDR2 FNYEAQ. This CDR3 contains 12 residues. The full variable domain, completed using reference TRBV7-6 and TRBJ2-7, is GAGVSQSPRYKVTKRGQDVALRCDPISGHVSLYWYRQALGQGPEFLTYFNYEAQQDKSGLPNDRFSAERPEGSISTLTIQRTEQRDSAMYRCASSLDGSEQYFGPGTRLTVT.

The rearrangement uses TRBV20-1 and TRBJ2-7; the TRBD1 assignment by TCRdb is unverifiable without DNA. The CDR3 covers 13 residues. The germline CDR1 and CDR2 sequences are DFQATT and SNEGSKA (reference sequence). CDR3 in amino acids: CSARRAGVYEQYF.

This sequence joins TRBV28 and TRBJ2-3; TCRdb proposes TRBD1, but this gene call is untestable without DNA. The CDR3 contains 18 residues. CDR1 and CDR2 (germline): MDHEN, SYDVKM. CDR3 sequence reads: CASSLSQGPGGITDTQYF.

The chain joins TRBV9 to TRBJ2-7; TCRdb reports TRBD2, a call that lacks DNA to check it against. Germline CDR1 and CDR2: SGDLS and YYNGEE. The CDR3 sequence is 17 residues long. The CDR3 sequence is CASSGRLAGGESYEQYF.

The chain joins TRBV9 to TRBJ2-1; checking the TCRdb D call of TRBD2 is not possible without DNA. This CDR3 is 15 amino acids long. CDR1 is SGDLS, CDR2 YYNGEE, per germline. CDR3 residues: CASSPRDWSYNEQFF.

The chain is built from TRBV9 and TRBJ2-7; TCRdb returns TRBD2, unconfirmable since there is no DNA. Germline CDR1 is SGDLS and CDR2 is YYNGEE. CDR3 size: 16 residues. CDR3 in amino acids: CASSQSGLAGSSEQYF.

The V call is TRBV20-1, the J call TRBJ2-2; there is no DNA to check the TCRdb D call of TRBD1. The germline V gene encodes CDR1 DFQATT and CDR2 SNEGSKA (reference sequence). CDR3 size: 14 residues. This CDR3 reads CSALQGAGPGELFF.

This sequence joins TRBV20-1 and TRBJ1-5; absent DNA, TCRdb's TRBD1 call cannot be checked. This CDR3 comprises 15 residues. Germline loops: CDR1 DFQATT, CDR2 SNEGSKA (reference sequence). The CDR3 reads CSAGWTAYSNQPQHF.

The rearrangement joins TRBV5-1 to TRBJ2-7; TCRdb selects TRBD1, and the lack of DNA leaves this call unchecked. Per the germline V gene, CDR1 is SGHRS and CDR2 is YFSETQ. This CDR3 has 13 residues. Here the CDR3 reads CASSFQGIHEQYF. Full variable domain (remainder filled in from reference TRBV5-1 and TRBJ2-7): KAGVTQTPRYLIKTRGQQVTLSCSPISGHRSVSWYQQTPGQGLQFLFEYFSETQRNKGNFPGRFSGRQFSNSRSEMNVSTLELGDSALYLCASSFQGIHEQYFGPGTRLTVT.

The chain recombines TRBV29-1 with TRBJ2-5; the D gene TCRdb calls, TRBD1, cannot be checked with no DNA. Germline CDR1 SQVTM, CDR2 ANQGSEA. The CDR3 extends over 16 amino acids. The CDR3 loop reads CSVDSPGQGVQETQYF.

The chain couples TRBV7-2 to TRBJ2-7; TCRdb calls TRBD2, which cannot be checked without DNA. Per the germline V gene, CDR1 is SGHTA and CDR2 is FQGNSA. CDR3 length equals 14 residues. CDR3 sequence: CASNQPSGAYEQYF.

This chain links TRBV4-1 with TRBJ1-5; TCRdb returns TRBD1, unconfirmable since there is no DNA. The length of the CDR3 is 23 residues. Germline loops: CDR1 MGHRA, CDR2 YSYEKL. The CDR3 here is CASSQDNVLRRTGILYSNQPQHF.

The J gene is TRBJ2-4, the V gene TRBV15; TCRdb lists TRBD2, though no DNA is available to test this call. Germline-derived CDR1 and CDR2 are LNHNV and YYDKDF (reference sequence). The CDR3 is made up of 18 amino acids. CDR3 loop: CATKKWVAGGPAKNIQYF.

The gene calls are TRBV14 and TRBJ2-1; with no DNA, the TCRdb D assignment of TRBD2 cannot be verified. The length of the CDR3 is 23 residues. CDR1 SGHDN and CDR2 FVKESK come from the germline V gene. This CDR3 is CASSQDFFGRTSGKRSSYNEQFF.

The CDR3 spells CASSLDRQVLPYQETQYF. This chain joins TRBV11-2 and TRBJ2-5. The germline V gene has CDR1 SGHAT and CDR2 FQNNGV. CDR3 size: 18 residues. The full variable domain, rest sourced from reference TRBV11-2 and TRBJ2-5, is EAGVAQSPRYKIIEKRQSVAFWCNPISGHATLYWYQQILGQGPKLLIQFQNNGVVDDSQLPKDRFSAERLKGVDSTLKIQPAKLEDSAVYLCASSLDRQVLPYQETQYFGPGTRLLVL.

V is TRBV7-2 and J is TRBJ2-7; the D gene TCRdb calls, TRBD2, cannot be checked with no DNA. Germline-derived CDR1 and CDR2 are SGHTA and FQGNSA. The CDR3 contains 16 residues. The chain's CDR3 is CASSSTTSGSLSEQYF. The full variable domain, in which reference TRBV7-2 and TRBJ2-7 provide the parts outside the CDR3, is GAGVSQSPSNKVTEKGKDVELRCDPISGHTALYWYRQSLGQGLEFLIYFQGNSAPDKSGLPSDRFSAERTGGSVSTLTIQRTQQEDSAVYLCASSSTTSGSLSEQYFGPGTRLTVT.